Listed here are 28 T cell receptor beta chains from one sample, sequenced in a study of PD-L1 blockade in urothelial cancer. Time point here: pretreatment peripheral blood. The protocol was immunoSEQ multiplex PCR, while the TCRdb copy is restricted to in-frame clones and leaves out a portion. The table lists fewer than 45,000 clones, 88% of them singletons. The sequencing used PBMCs, collected around atezolizumab (anti-PD-L1) treatment. The receptors derive from a donor at least 40 years old with urothelial cancer.

The chain combines TRBV19 with TRBJ2-2; the match to TRBD1 covers 7 bases. Germline values: CDR1 LNHDA, CDR2 SQIVND (reference sequence). Germline trimming cut 6 bases from V and 6 bases from J; bases unmatched to any gene: 10. The CDR3 sequence is 15 residues long. The CDR3, as DNA: TGTGCCAGTAGCCCCAGACCCACAGGGGCCGGGGAGCTGTTTTTT. Protein sequence: CASSPRPTGAGELFF.

CDR3 in amino acids: CAWTRGTVGETQYF. The CDR3 DNA reads TGTGCCTGGACCAGGGGCACCGTTGGAGAGACCCAGTACTTC. The chain couples TRBV30 to TRBJ2-5; tentatively, D is TRBD1 (6 bases). The germline gives CDR1 GTSNPN, CDR2 SVGIG (reference sequence). This CDR3 spans 14 amino acids. With 4 bases removed from V and 4 bases from J, the gap between germline ends came to 16 bases.

This clone was counted between two and nine times. The rearrangement joins TRBV18 to TRBJ2-7; perhaps TRBD2 as D (5 bases). The CDR3 contains 15 residues. CDR1 is KGHSH and CDR2 is LQKENI in the germline V gene. V was pared by 3 bases and J by 0 bases, with 12 bases between. In nucleotides, the CDR3 is TGTGCCAGCTCACCCCGGACGGGGAGCTCCTACGAGCAGTACTTC. Its protein is CASSPRTGSSYEQYF.

The genes are TRBV28 and TRBJ1-2; D is uncertain. V gave up 6 bases and J gave up 7 bases, with 15 bases separating them. This CDR3 region has 13 residues. CDR1 MDHEN and CDR2 SYDVKM come from the germline V gene. The DNA for the CDR3 is TGTGCCAGCAGCCCCCCTTCTGGGAGTGGCTACACCTTC. This sequence encodes CASSPPSGSGYTF.

The chain couples TRBV7-9 to TRBJ2-1; D gene unclear. Germline CDR1 and CDR2: SEHNR and FQNEAQ (reference sequence). The CDR3 is 13 amino acids. Trimming took off 4 bases at V and 6 bases at J, with 10 bases between the two ends. The CDR3 reads CASSSLWANEQFF. The CDR3 DNA reads as TGTGCCAGCAGCTCCCTGTGGGCCAATGAGCAGTTCTTC.

J is TRBJ2-5 and V is TRBV5-4; 15 nucleotides align to TRBD2. The CDR3 covers 15 residues. V shed 4 bases and J 9 bases; nucleotides not matched to a gene: 7. Germline V gene sequence: CDR1 SGHNT, CDR2 YYREEE (reference sequence). CDR3 in amino acids: CASSIGLAGGRAQYF. CDR3 sequence (DNA): TGTGCCAGCAGCATCGGACTAGCGGGAGGGCGGGCCCAGTACTTC. The full variable domain, rest sourced from reference TRBV5-4 and TRBJ2-5, is ETGVTQSPTHLIKTRGQQVTLRCSSQSGHNTVSWYQQALGQGPQFIFQYYREEENGRGNFPPRFSGLQFPNYSSELNVNALELDDSALYLCASSIGLAGGRAQYFGPGTRLLVL.

V is TRBV4-3 and J is TRBJ2-7; 16 nucleotides align to TRBD2. Germline loops: CDR1 LGHNA, CDR2 YSLEER. V dropped 3 bases and J dropped 3; count of bases not matched to a gene: 5. This CDR3 is 17 amino acids long. The CDR3 protein is CASSQGLAGGGGYEQYF. The CDR3 DNA is TGCGCCAGCAGCCAGGGACTAGCGGGAGGGGGCGGCTACGAGCAGTACTTC.

The chain joins TRBV27 to TRBJ2-1; D is possibly TRBD1 (6 bases). Deletions cut 4 bases from V and 10 bases from J, with 20 bases between. The CDR3 is made up of 15 amino acids. The V gene's germline CDR1 is MNHEY and CDR2 SMNVEV (reference sequence). The CDR3 loop is CASSSPGPRGGEQFF. CDR3 nucleotide sequence: TGTGCCAGCAGTTCCCCGGGACCGCGAGGGGGAGAGCAGTTCTTC.

The chain combines TRBV27 with TRBJ2-4, with TRBD2 matching 8 bases. The germline V gene has CDR1 MNHEY and CDR2 SMNVEV (reference sequence). V dropped 4 bases and J dropped 6; count of bases not matched to a gene: 8. The CDR3 is 15 residues long. The CDR3 loop is CASSSSGSGGNIQYF. In nucleotides, the CDR3 is TGTGCCAGCAGTTCCAGCGGGAGCGGGGGAAACATTCAGTACTTC.

This clone is a singleton in its sample. This rearrangement joins TRBV9 to TRBJ1-1; D unresolved. V lost 5 bases and J 4 bases, leaving 12 bases between the germline ends. The germline V gene encodes CDR1 SGDLS and CDR2 YYNGEE. The CDR3 totals 13 residues. The chain's CDR3 is CASSLTELTEAFF. The CDR3 DNA reads as TGTGCCAGCAGTCTCACAGAGCTCACTGAAGCTTTCTTT.

This clone was seen a few times. The rearrangement joins TRBV27 to TRBJ2-7; the match to TRBD2 covers 9 bases. V was clipped by 6 bases and J by 6 bases; unmatched bases: 9. CDR1 is MNHEY and CDR2 is SMNVEV in the germline V gene (reference sequence). CDR3 length: 14 residues. This chain's CDR3 is CASRREGLVAEQYF. CDR3 bases: TGTGCCAGCAGGCGGGAGGGCCTTGTGGCCGAGCAGTACTTC.

This clone was counted a few times. The V and J genes are TRBV4-2 and TRBJ2-6; D may match TRBD1 or TRBD2 (5 bases each). Trimming removed 4 bases from V and 1 base from J, with 17 bases in between. The germline V gene encodes CDR1 LGHNA and CDR2 YNFKEQ. The CDR3 has 18 amino acids. The CDR3 nucleotides read TGTGCCAGCAGCCGAGAGGGGCCGGGTAGGTCTGGGGCCAACGTCCTGACTTTC. It yields the protein CASSREGPGRSGANVLTF.

CDR3 in DNA: TGTGCCAGCAGCTGGGGGGGCCAGGGCACCATATATTTT. Its translation: CASSWGGQGTIYF. The chain has TRBV7-8 and TRBJ1-3; maybe TRBD1 (6 bases). Germline V gene sequence: CDR1 SGHVS, CDR2 FQNEAQ. The length of the CDR3 is 13 residues. Between the trimmed V and J ends, which lost 4 bases and 9 bases, there was a span of 13 bases.

The chain carries TRBV7-3 and TRBJ1-1; D not resolved. Deletions cut 5 bases from V and 0 bases from J, with 13 bases between. In germline, CDR1 is SGHTA, CDR2 FQGTGA. The length of the CDR3 is 15 residues. The CDR3 region has the DNA TGTGCCAGCAGCCCCGTGGGCAACCTGAACACTGAAGCTTTCTTT. Its translation is CASSPVGNLNTEAFF.

V gene TRBV5-6 combines with J gene TRBJ2-7; D call uncertain. The ends were cut back, 0 bases at V and 4 bases at J, with 8 bases in the middle. The CDR3 length is 13 residues. Looked up from germline, CDR1 is SGHDT and CDR2 is YYEEEE. CDR3: CASSLASGYEQYF. As DNA, the CDR3 is TGTGCCAGCAGCTTGGCGTCCGGGTACGAGCAGTACTTC. Complete variable domain (other parts from reference TRBV5-6 and TRBJ2-7): DAGVTQSPTHLIKTRGQQVTLRCSPKSGHDTVSWYQQALGQGPQFIFQYYEEEERQRGNFPDRFSGHQFPNYSSELNVNALLLGDSALYLCASSLASGYEQYFGPGTRLTVT.

This chain connects TRBV5-1 to TRBJ1-2; a possible D gene is TRBD1 (5 bases). V was cut by 2 bases and J by 2 bases, with 13 bases left in between. Germline CDR1 and CDR2: SGHRS and YFSETQ. CDR3 length equals 15 residues. The CDR3 here is CASSFRGQGNYGYTF. For the CDR3, the DNA is TGCGCCAGCAGCTTTCGCGGCCAGGGAAACTATGGCTACACCTTC. Drawing the rest from reference TRBV5-1 and TRBJ1-2, the complete variable domain is KAGVTQTPRYLIKTRGQQVTLSCSPISGHRSVSWYQQTPGQGLQFLFEYFSETQRNKGNFPGRFSGRQFSNSRSEMNVSTLELGDSALYLCASSFRGQGNYGYTFGSGTRLTVV.

This chain connects TRBV5-1 to TRBJ2-7; D possibly corresponds to TRBD2 (6 bases). The germline CDR1 and CDR2 sequences are SGHRS and YFSETQ. The V gene lost 4 bases and the J gene lost 0 bases, with 17 bases spanning the gap. This CDR3 is 16 amino acids long. The CDR3 protein is CASSPGLPRSSYEQYF. The DNA for the CDR3 is TGCGCCAGCAGCCCGGGACTCCCTAGGAGCTCCTACGAGCAGTACTTC.

The chain has TRBV4-3 and TRBJ2-3; 13 nucleotides agree with TRBD2. The CDR3 is made up of 15 amino acids. CDR1 is LGHNA, CDR2 YSLEER, per germline. J lost 4 bases, V lost 4 bases, and 2 bases had no gene match. This CDR3 is CASSPTSGGADTQYF. The CDR3 bases are TGCGCCAGCAGCCCCACTAGCGGGGGGGCAGATACGCAGTATTTT.

The sample holds a few counts of this clone. This chain's CDR3 is CSVAGQPNQPQHF. The CDR3 region has the DNA TGCAGCGTCGCGGGACAGCCCAATCAGCCCCAGCATTTT. The chain carries TRBV29-1 and TRBJ1-5, with 7 bases lining up with TRBD1. CDR1 and CDR2 (germline): SQVTM, ANQGSEA. Germline trimming cut 6 bases from V and 3 bases from J; bases unmatched to any gene: 5. This CDR3 has 13 amino acids.

The V and J genes are TRBV2 and TRBJ1-4; 7 bases match TRBD1. With V trimmed by 6 bases and J by 10 bases, 11 bases remained unmatched. Germline V gives CDR1 SNHLY, CDR2 FYNNEI. CDR3 length: 14 residues. The CDR3 DNA reads as TGTGCCAGCAGGGGGTCCGGGACAGCAGGAAAACTGTTTTTT. It translates to CASRGSGTAGKLFF.

This clone occurred a few times. J is TRBJ2-1 and V is TRBV5-6, with D possibly matching TRBD1 (6 bases). Germline lookup yields CDR1 SGHDT and CDR2 YYEEEE. The CDR3 extends over 12 amino acids. The V end lost 7 bases, the J end lost 5 bases, and 10 bases lay between the germline ends. This CDR3 reads CASQGWNNEQFF. The CDR3 nucleotides read TGTGCCAGCCAGGGGTGGAACAATGAGCAGTTCTTC.

The chain recombines TRBV6-5 with TRBJ2-5; possible D gene TRBD2, 5 bases. The germline V and J ends were trimmed by 5 bases and 10 bases, with 17 bases remaining between them. This CDR3 comprises 13 residues. The germline V gene has CDR1 MNHEY and CDR2 SVGAGI. Here the CDR3 reads CASSGSRPEGQYF. The DNA for the CDR3 is TGTGCCAGCAGTGGGTCGAGGCCCGAGGGCCAGTACTTC.

The chain carries TRBV7-8 and TRBJ1-1; D is perhaps TRBD1 (5 bases). This CDR3 is 15 amino acids long. The V and J ends lost 1 base and 4 bases respectively, with 13 bases between them. CDR1 and CDR2 (germline): SGHVS, FQNEAQ. DNA of the CDR3: TGTGCCAGCAGCTTAGTTGGGGGGTGGAGCACTGAAGCTTTCTTT. Translated: CASSLVGGWSTEAFF.

The chain employs TRBV28 and TRBJ1-2; no firm D call. Germline V gene sequence: CDR1 MDHEN, CDR2 SYDVKM. V gave up 4 bases and J gave up 7 bases, with 7 bases separating them. The CDR3 covers 11 residues. The CDR3 sequence: CASSSPGGYTF. CDR3 DNA: TGTGCCAGCAGTTCTCCGGGTGGCTACACCTTC.

V gene TRBV7-2 combines with J gene TRBJ1-5; 7 bases fit TRBD1. This CDR3 contains 14 residues. After removal of 5 bases from V and 7 bases from J, the junction contained 8 bases not matched to a gene. CDR1 and CDR2 from the germline V gene are SGHTA and FQGNSA. The CDR3 DNA follows: TGTGCCAGCAGCCCGACAGGGTTATGGCAGCCCCAGCATTTT. This codes for CASSPTGLWQPQHF.

V usage is TRBV27 and J usage is TRBJ2-7, with D unclear. CDR3 length: 12 amino acids. Germline lookup yields CDR1 MNHEY and CDR2 SMNVEV (reference sequence). V dropped 4 bases and J dropped 6 bases, with 10 bases sitting between them. The CDR3 here is CASSSRFAEQYF. The CDR3 DNA reads TGTGCCAGCAGTTCCCGGTTCGCCGAGCAGTACTTC.

This clone has only one observation. The rearrangement links TRBV25-1 to TRBJ2-7; 7 nucleotides match TRBD2. J was trimmed by 3 bases and V by 8 bases; bases with no gene match: 7. This CDR3 spans 13 amino acids. CDR1 and CDR2 (germline): MGHDK, SYGVNS. The CDR3 loop is CASRPGGFYEQYF. The CDR3 DNA follows: TGTGCCAGCCGCCCGGGAGGTTTCTACGAGCAGTACTTC.

The gene calls are TRBV6-1 and TRBJ2-7, with no clear D. The CDR3 spans 14 residues. V gave up 7 bases and J gave up 1 base, with 14 bases separating them. Germline V gene data show CDR1 as MNHNS and CDR2 as SASEGT. CDR3 sequence (DNA): TGTGCCAGCAAGACGTTAGCCCCTTCCTACGAGCAGTACTTC. Protein: CASKTLAPSYEQYF.